The rows below give T cell receptor beta chains drawn from one sample of a study of PD-1 blockade in classical Hodgkin lymphoma. Method: immunoSEQ multiplex PCR; TCRdb's copy keeps in-frame clones and lacks some. The sample yields about 27,000 clones, roughly 80% seen once. Sequenced here: CD4+ T cells from blood, sampled at baseline. The source of these receptors is a human donor with classical Hodgkin lymphoma. CDR3s include the opening cysteine and the closing phenylalanine or tryptophan.

13 TRBV27 CASSSRTRGTQYF
13 TRBV5-1 CASSPGGTQGQFF
13 TRBV4-3 CASSHYRGTEAFF
16 TRBV18 CASSPNGDMYTDTQYF
15 TRBV19 CASSTGIIVAGELFF
15 TRBV5-1 CASSERQGASSEQYF
15 TRBV19 CASSPLAGSYNEQFF
16 TRBV7-2 CASSLEGQGANQPQHF
16 TRBV5-1 CASSLLFGQTNTEAFF
14 TRBV7-2 CASSLAANSFEQYF
14 TRBV7-2 CASSLGGVWGGAFF
13 TRBV11-3 CASSLGVNTEAFF
16 TRBV28 CATLDRLKSSNSPLHF
15 TRBV4-2 CASSPVGGKTGELFF
17 TRBV18 CASSPLRGTLAKNIQYF
12 TRBV10-3 CAISEFGQPQHF
15 TRBV7-6 CASSSQTGLGTEAFF
16 TRBV6-5 CASSYSFGVAKNIQYF
14 TRBV19 CASSRGNRGTEAFF
15 TRBV10-3 CAISVRVAGDGPQHF
13 TRBV30 CAWSLGGNTEAFF
11 TRBV2 CASRFMQELFF
14 TRBV7-2 CASSLEPFAGELFF
11 TRBV29-1 CSTPGQAEAFF
11 TRBV2 CASSQGYEQYF
15 TRBV19 CASSIGTGANQPQHF
11 TRBV10-3 CAISASGSLYF
14 TRBV7-3 CASSLGSEYYGYTF
15 TRBV7-2 CASSYYSTGSGGYTF
13 TRBV7-2 CASSLMPDHGYTF
14 TRBV5-6 CASSLGQPSYGYTF
12 TRBV6-5 CASSYRDSPLHF
14 TRBV11-2 CASSWGSVQETQYF
13 TRBV7-2 CASSLGINNEQFF
18 TRBV27 CASSLLGQGVSGANVLTF
14 TRBV19 CASSMAGTAQPQHF
12 TRBV19 CASASGGGEEYF
11 TRBV6-5 CASGLENTQYF
14 TRBV30 CAWRPQGNTGELFF
12 TRBV19 CASSILQETQYF
15 TRBV28 CASREKGLINEKLFF
14 TRBV5-6 CASSRDRGNEKLFF
13 TRBV11-3 CASSLRANTEAFF
15 TRBV30 CAWSAAFWGNQPQHF
15 TRBV13 CASSLWGGPSYEQYF
16 TRBV7-3 CASSLIGGDPTDEQFF